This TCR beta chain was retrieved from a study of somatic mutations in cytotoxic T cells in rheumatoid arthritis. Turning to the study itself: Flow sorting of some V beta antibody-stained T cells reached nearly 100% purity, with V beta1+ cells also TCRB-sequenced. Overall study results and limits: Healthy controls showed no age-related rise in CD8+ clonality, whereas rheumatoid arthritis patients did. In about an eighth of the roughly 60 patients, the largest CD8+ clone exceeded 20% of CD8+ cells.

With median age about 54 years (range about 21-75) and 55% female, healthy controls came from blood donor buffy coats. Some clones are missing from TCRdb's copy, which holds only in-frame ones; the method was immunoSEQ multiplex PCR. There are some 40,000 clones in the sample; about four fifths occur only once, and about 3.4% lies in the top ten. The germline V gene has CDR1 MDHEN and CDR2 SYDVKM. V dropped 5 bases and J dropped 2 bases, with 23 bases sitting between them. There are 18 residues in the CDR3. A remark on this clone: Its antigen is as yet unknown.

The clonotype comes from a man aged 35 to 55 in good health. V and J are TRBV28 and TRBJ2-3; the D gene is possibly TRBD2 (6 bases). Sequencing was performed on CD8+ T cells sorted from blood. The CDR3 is CASSPPSSRGDITDTQYF. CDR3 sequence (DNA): TGTGCCAGCAGTCCGCCATCCTCTCGCGGGGATATCACAGATACGCAGTATTTT.